This T cell receptor beta chain came from a study of shared clonotypes between healthy human individuals. Study context: Researchers assigned three CD4 naive, three CD4 memory, two CD8 naive and one CD8 memory plate to each donor. Overall study findings and caveats: It was only blood that was sampled, and tissue repertoires likely differ. Clonotype sharing levels among donors were expected to vary with sequencing depth.

The count of this clone is one. Antigen: not known. The CDR3 is 15 amino acids. Looked up from germline, CDR1 is SGHRS and CDR2 is YFSETQ. Trimming removed 6 bases from V and 6 bases from J; junction bases left unmatched: 12. Only in-frame clones appear in the TCRdb table, and some are missing; sequencing was by immunoSEQ multiplex PCR. This sample has hundreds of thousands of clones, with around 73% found just once. This TCR was sampled from a woman aged 25 to 39 in good health. Sequenced material: memory CD4+ T cells sorted from blood. The subset denotes: CD45RA-negative fraction. The chain links TRBV5-1 to TRBJ1-3; 7 bases are a match to TRBD1. CDR3: CASKVGGTDQNTIYF. The CDR3, as DNA: TGCGCCAGCAAAGTCGGAGGGACAGATCAAAACACCATATATTTT.